One and the same sample provided the 25 T cell receptor beta chains below, sequenced in a study of T cells after posttransplantation cyclophosphamide. Cells defined as naive were viable CD3+CD4+ or CD3+CD8+ and CCR7+CD45RA+CD45RO-CD95-CD27+CD28+. Assay used: immunoSEQ multiplex PCR; TCRdb lists only in-frame clones, some missing. The sample has about 22,000 clones, 97% seen once; the top ten hold about 0.12%. The sequencing input was naive CD4+ T cells sorted from PBMCs. The source is a middle-aged man in good health, CMV-negative, and a related stem cell transplant donor.

The chain carries TRBV4-2 and TRBJ2-7, with 7 bases that match TRBD1. CDR1 and CDR2 from the germline V gene are LGHNA and YNFKEQ. The V gene end was trimmed by 2 bases and the J gene end by 2 bases; junction bases not matched to a gene: 15. This CDR3 has 18 residues. Here the CDR3 reads CASSQLSLGQTDPYEQYF. In DNA form, the CDR3 reads TGTGCCAGCAGCCAACTCTCATTGGGACAGACGGATCCCTACGAGCAGTACTTC.

V and J are TRBV14 and TRBJ1-3, with D hard to call. Trimming cost V 3 bases and J 4 bases, with 16 bases left between them. This CDR3 comprises 16 residues. CDR1 and CDR2 (germline): SGHDN, FVKESK. Here the CDR3 reads CASSHRFGVSGNTIYF. The CDR3 DNA reads TGTGCCAGCAGCCACCGCTTCGGGGTGAGCGGAAACACCATATATTTT.

The chain has TRBV18 and TRBJ2-7; TRBD2 might be the D (6 bases). V gave up 0 bases and J gave up 4 bases, with 16 bases separating them. From germline, CDR1 is KGHSH and CDR2 LQKENI. The length of the CDR3 is 16 residues. The CDR3 is CASSPPGLSGQYEQYF. The CDR3 region has the DNA TGTGCCAGCTCACCACCGGGACTCTCGGGCCAGTACGAGCAGTACTTC.

The rearrangement links TRBV2 to TRBJ2-7; 8 bases match TRBD1. The V gene's germline CDR1 is SNHLY and CDR2 FYNNEI. V gave up 5 bases and J gave up 0 bases; unmatched junction bases: 3. CDR3 length: 14 residues. The CDR3 loop is CASSTGTGSYEQYF. The CDR3 DNA is TGTGCCAGCAGTACCGGGACAGGCTCCTACGAGCAGTACTTC.

The genes are TRBV7-9 and TRBJ1-3; TRBD1 might be the D (6 bases). Trimming shortened V by 1 base and J by 0 bases, and 10 bases separated the two germline ends. Germline V lookup: CDR1 SEHNR, CDR2 FQNEAQ (reference sequence). The CDR3 runs 16 residues. The CDR3 loop is CASSLGDKTSGNTIYF. The DNA for the CDR3 is TGTGCCAGCAGCTTAGGGGACAAAACCTCTGGAAACACCATATATTTT.

This chain joins TRBV9 and TRBJ1-2; no clear D. V was pared by 3 bases and J by 3 bases, with 15 bases between. This CDR3 region has 15 residues. Per the germline V gene, CDR1 is SGDLS and CDR2 is YYNGEE. The CDR3 DNA reads as TGTGCCAGCAGCGGGAGGGCGAGCTCCGACTATGGCTACACCTTC. This codes for CASSGRASSDYGYTF. The full variable domain, with the rest looked up from reference TRBV9 and TRBJ1-2, is DSGVTQTPKHLITATGQRVTLRCSPRSGDLSVYWYQQSLDQGLQFLIQYYNGEERAKGNILERFSAQQFPDLHSELNLSSLELGDSALYFCASSGRASSDYGYTFGSGTRLTVV.

The V gene is TRBV2, the J gene TRBJ2-3, with TRBD2 identical over 10 bases. V gave up 9 bases and J gave up 4 bases; unmatched junction bases: 10. CDR1 is SNHLY, CDR2 FYNNEI, per germline. The CDR3 contains 15 residues. The CDR3 region has the DNA TGTGCCAGTACCGTAAGCGGGGGGGCTCCAGATACGCAGTATTTT. This encodes CASTVSGGAPDTQYF. Looking up the rest from reference TRBV2 and TRBJ2-3 gives the full variable domain: EPEVTQTPSHQVTQMGQEVILRCVPISNHLYFYWYRQILGQKVEFLVSFYNNEISEKSEIFDDQFSVERPDGSNFTLKIRSTKLEDSAMYFCASTVSGGAPDTQYFGPGTRLTVL.

V is TRBV6-5 and J is TRBJ1-6, with 7 bases fitting TRBD1. The CDR3 totals 15 residues. V shed 6 bases, J shed 2 bases, and the junction held 4 bases outside the gene matches. CDR1 and CDR2 from the germline V gene are MNHEY and SVGAGI. This CDR3 reads CASRPRGTYNSPLHF. The CDR3 DNA sequence: TGTGCCAGCAGACCCAGGGGGACCTATAATTCACCCCTCCACTTT.

The chain combines TRBV29-1 with TRBJ2-3, with 8 nucleotides matching TRBD1. Germline trimming cut 6 bases from V and 3 bases from J; bases unmatched to any gene: 2. This CDR3 spans 12 amino acids. Germline CDR1 reads SQVTM; CDR2 reads ANQGSEA. DNA for the CDR3: TGCAGCGTAGACAGGGGAACAGATACGCAGTATTTT. This sequence encodes CSVDRGTDTQYF.

The CDR3 spells CASSPALREQGYTF. The CDR3 nucleotides read TGTGCCAGTAGCCCCGCACTCCGGGAACAGGGCTACACCTTC. The rearrangement joins TRBV19 to TRBJ1-2; D unclear. Germline V gives CDR1 LNHDA, CDR2 SQIVND (reference sequence). Trimming removed 6 bases from V and 8 bases from J, with 19 bases in between. The CDR3 contains 14 residues. Drawing the rest from reference TRBV19 and TRBJ1-2, the complete variable domain is DGGITQSPKYLFRKEGQNVTLSCEQNLNHDAMYWYRQDPGQGLRLIYYSQIVNDFQKGDIAEGYSVSREKKESFPLTVTSAQKNPTAFYLCASSPALREQGYTFGSGTRLTVV.

J is TRBJ1-4 and V is TRBV7-3; TRBD1 is a possible D gene (6 bases). Germline V CDR1 and CDR2: SGHTA, FQGTGA. The CDR3 covers 16 residues. V lost 4 bases to trimming and J lost 8 bases, with 20 bases between them. Here the CDR3 reads CASSSQPPGQGEKLFF. CDR3 DNA sequence: TGTGCCAGCAGCTCCCAACCCCCAGGGCAGGGGGAAAAACTGTTTTTT.

This clone was detected only once. The CDR3 protein is CASSAPGTSGYNEQFF. The CDR3 nucleotides are TGTGCCAGCTCAGCCCCGGGGACTAGCGGGTACAATGAGCAGTTCTTC. This sequence joins TRBV18 and TRBJ2-1; the match to TRBD2 covers 12 bases. Looked up from germline, CDR1 is KGHSH and CDR2 is LQKENI. The CDR3 has 16 residues. Trimming cost V 5 bases and J 4 bases; bases outside gene matches: 6.

The chain uses TRBV7-3 and TRBJ2-7, with a possible D match to TRBD2 (6 bases). This CDR3 has 14 amino acids. V gave up 2 bases and J gave up 4 bases, with 12 bases separating them. Germline V lookup: CDR1 SGHTA, CDR2 FQGTGA. The CDR3 loop reads CASSLLAGGYEQYF. Here the CDR3 DNA reads TGTGCCAGCAGCTTACTAGCAGGAGGGTACGAGCAGTACTTC.

In the case of this clone: Different DNA sequences within this sample yield the same CDR3. V and J are TRBV19 and TRBJ1-6, with 8 bases that match TRBD1. Per germline, CDR1 LNHDA and CDR2 SQIVND (reference sequence). Trimming at V came to 8 bases and at J to 13 bases, leaving 16 bases not matched to a gene. This CDR3 has 15 amino acids. The CDR3 bases are TGTGCCAGTGGCCTCCCTGGGACAGGCTCCTCCCCCCTCCACTTT. It yields the protein CASGLPGTGSSPLHF.

V gene TRBV10-1 combines with J gene TRBJ1-5; 11 bases agree with TRBD1. Germline CDR1 is WNHNN and CDR2 is SYGVQD (reference sequence). The V gene end was trimmed by 7 bases and the J gene end by 1 base; junction bases not matched to a gene: 6. This CDR3 comprises 16 residues. The chain's CDR3 is CASILDRGQSNQPQHF. For the CDR3, the DNA is TGCGCCAGCATCCTGGACAGGGGGCAGAGCAATCAGCCCCAGCATTTT.

This chain uses TRBV7-3 with TRBJ2-1; TRBD2 matches 14 bases. Per the germline V gene, CDR1 is SGHTA and CDR2 is FQGTGA. Losses at the gene ends were 3 bases for V and 0 bases for J; bases not matched to a gene: 7. The length of the CDR3 is 19 residues. The CDR3 is CASSFGLAGGLPSYNEQFF. CDR3 nucleotides: TGTGCCAGCAGCTTTGGACTAGCGGGGGGCCTACCCTCCTACAATGAGCAGTTCTTC.

This sequence joins TRBV6-5 and TRBJ1-6, with unresolved D. The germline V gene encodes CDR1 MNHEY and CDR2 SVGAGI. The CDR3 extends over 14 amino acids. The V end was cut by 0 bases, the J end by 3 bases, with 3 bases between. In DNA, the CDR3 is TGTGCCAGCAGTTACTCTAACTATAATTCACCCCTCCACTTT. Translating gives CASSYSNYNSPLHF.

This clone has a single count. The chain recombines TRBV5-4 with TRBJ2-6; D not certain. This CDR3 is 15 amino acids long. V shed 2 bases and J shed 0 bases, with 6 bases lying between them. Germline loops: CDR1 SGHNT, CDR2 YYREEE (reference sequence). The CDR3 loop is CASSLQLSGANVLTF. The CDR3 DNA follows: TGTGCCAGCAGCTTACAGCTCTCTGGGGCCAACGTCCTGACTTTC.

Regarding this clone: Within the sample, other DNA sequences also encode this same CDR3. The chain uses TRBV7-3 and TRBJ1-6; no definite D call. Trimming shortened V by 2 bases and J by 0 bases, and 8 bases separated the two germline ends. The CDR3 spans 16 residues. Per the germline V gene, CDR1 is SGHTA and CDR2 is FQGTGA. The CDR3 sequence: CASSLGGSSYNSPLHF. The CDR3 nucleotides read TGTGCCAGCAGCTTAGGAGGGTCCTCCTATAATTCACCCCTCCACTTT.

The CDR3, as DNA: TGTGCCAGCTTCCGACAGGGAGAGGGGTTCAATCAGCCCCAGCATTTT. It is translated as CASFRQGEGFNQPQHF. The V call is TRBV18, the J call TRBJ1-5; 7 bases agree with TRBD1. With 7 bases clipped from V and 3 bases from J, the junction kept 12 bases outside the gene matches. The CDR3 contains 16 residues. Germline V gene data show CDR1 as KGHSH and CDR2 as LQKENI.

A note on this clone: Other DNA sequences from this sample encode an identical CDR3 as well. The J gene is TRBJ1-6, the V gene TRBV6-6; D ambiguous. The germline V and J ends were trimmed by 7 bases and 7 bases, with 14 bases remaining between them. The CDR3 has 14 residues. Germline values: CDR1 MNHNY, CDR2 SVGAGI (reference sequence). The CDR3 region has the DNA TGTGCCAGCACACGGACGGAGGAAAATTCACCCCTCCACTTT. Translated, it gives CASTRTEENSPLHF.

This clone was found once. The CDR3 region is CASSLRGGPSPGELFF. The CDR3 nucleotides read TGTGCCAGCAGCTTGAGGGGGGGGCCGTCTCCCGGGGAGCTGTTTTTT. J is TRBJ2-2 and V is TRBV5-4; possible D gene TRBD2, 7 bases. Trimming stripped 1 base from V and 6 bases from J, with 16 bases between. In germline, CDR1 is SGHNT, CDR2 YYREEE (reference sequence). The CDR3 length is 16 residues.

The rearrangement links TRBV7-3 to TRBJ2-1; the match to TRBD2 covers 14 bases. With 3 bases clipped from V and 9 bases from J, the junction kept 1 base outside the gene matches. The CDR3 covers 14 residues. Germline assignment: CDR1 SGHTA and CDR2 FQGTGA. The CDR3 DNA follows: TGTGCCAGCAGCTTGGGACTAGCGGGGGCTGAGCAGTTCTTC. This encodes CASSLGLAGAEQFF. Using reference TRBV7-3 and TRBJ2-1 for the parts outside the CDR3, the full variable domain is GAGVSQTPSNKVTEKGKYVELRCDPISGHTALYWYRQSLGQGPEFLIYFQGTGAADDSGLPNDRFFAVRPEGSVSTLKIQRTERGDSAVYLCASSLGLAGAEQFFGPGTRLTVL.

V gene TRBV7-2 combines with J gene TRBJ2-4, with D perhaps matching TRBD2 (5 bases). V was clipped by 5 bases and J by 6 bases, with 14 bases between them. The CDR3 totals 14 residues. The germline gives CDR1 SGHTA, CDR2 FQGNSA. The CDR3 region is CASSPSQRRNIQYF. As DNA, the CDR3 is TGTGCCAGCAGCCCCAGCCAGCGGAGAAACATTCAGTACTTC. Full variable domain (missing parts from reference TRBV7-2 and TRBJ2-4): GAGVSQSPSNKVTEKGKDVELRCDPISGHTALYWYRQSLGQGLEFLIYFQGNSAPDKSGLPSDRFSAERTGGSVSTLTIQRTQQEDSAVYLCASSPSQRRNIQYFGAGTRLSVL.

The chain is built from TRBV7-3 and TRBJ2-1; D may be TRBD2 (5 bases). CDR1 and CDR2 from the germline V gene are SGHTA and FQGTGA. The CDR3 length is 15 residues. V lost 5 bases, J lost 7 bases, and 18 bases lay in between. In DNA form, the CDR3 reads TGTGCCAGCAGCCCCCGGTGGAACACGGGGAATGAGCAGTTCTTC. Translation gives CASSPRWNTGNEQFF.